This entry lists 13 T cell receptor beta chains sequenced from one sample in a study of breast tumors, draining lymph nodes, adjacent tissues. TCRdb used MiXCR to reprocess the multiplex PCR reads, holding one entry per CDR3 protein. Of approximately 230,000 distinct CDR3 sequences in the sample, under 40% were seen once. Samples came from axillary lymph nodes draining the breast cancer. Sequencing input: axillary lymph node tissue. These receptors were obtained from a female donor with breast cancer. Some clones in this sample may be carry-over from other donors' samples.

This chain connects TRBV2 to TRBJ1-2; a weak D match, TRBD1 (5 bases). Germline V gene sequence: CDR1 SNHLY, CDR2 FYNNEI. Trimming took off 6 bases at V and 7 bases at J, with 30 bases between the two ends. The CDR3 spans 18 residues. DNA for the CDR3: TGTGCCAGCAGCCCAACAAGAGACCCGACCGCCCTGGGGGGTGGCTACACCTTC. Amino acids: CASSPTRDPTALGGGYTF.

The chain is built from TRBV24-1 and TRBJ2-1; TRBD2 agrees at 9 bases. Unmatched junction bases numbered 13, after V lost 5 bases and J lost 6 bases. This CDR3 spans 17 amino acids. Germline loops: CDR1 KGHDR, CDR2 SFDVKD. In DNA, the CDR3 is TGTGCCACCAGTGCTAGAGAGGGGAGCGGGGGGTTCAATGAGCAGTTCTTC. This translates into CATSAREGSGGFNEQFF.

J is TRBJ2-7 and V is TRBV5-5, with D possibly matching TRBD2 (5 bases). Per germline, CDR1 SGHKS and CDR2 YYEKEE (reference sequence). This CDR3 spans 16 amino acids. Trimming took off 4 bases at V and 2 bases at J, with 19 bases between the two ends. The DNA of the CDR3 is TGTGCCAGCAGCCCCGGGCTACCAGCGAGGGCCTACGAGCAGTACTTC. Protein sequence: CASSPGLPARAYEQYF.

This clonotype came up many times. The chain recombines TRBV3-1 with TRBJ1-2; D is undetermined. Looked up from germline, CDR1 is LGHDT and CDR2 is YNNKEL (reference sequence). The CDR3 is 11 amino acids. The V gene lost 3 bases and the J gene lost 4 bases, with 3 bases spanning the gap. The chain's CDR3 is CASSHAYGYTF. CDR3 DNA sequence: TGTGCCAGCAGCCATGCCTATGGCTACACCTTC. The whole variable domain, remainder taken from reference TRBV3-1 and TRBJ1-2, is DTAVSQTPKYLVTQMGNDKSIKCEQNLGHDTMYWYKQDSKKFLKIMFSYNNKELIINETVPNRFSPKSPDKAHLNLHINSLELGDSAVYFCASSHAYGYTFGSGTRLTVV.

The genes are TRBV29-1 and TRBJ2-2, with a possible D match to TRBD1 (6 bases). Germline CDR1 SQVTM, CDR2 ANQGSEA. The CDR3 is made up of 15 amino acids. Deletions cut 3 bases from V and 0 bases from J, with 11 bases between. For the CDR3, the DNA is TGCAGCGTTGATCACAGGGCCGCGAACACCGGGGAGCTGTTTTTT. Translated: CSVDHRAANTGELFF.

This clonotype was counted many times. The DNA for the CDR3 is TGTGCCAGCTCCCTCGGGGACAGGGGGCATCTGGATACGCAGTATTTT. This encodes CASSLGDRGHLDTQYF. The genes are TRBV18 and TRBJ2-3, with 12 bases that match TRBD1. V was clipped by 6 bases and J by 6 bases; unmatched bases: 10. CDR1 and CDR2 (germline): KGHSH, LQKENI. This CDR3 comprises 16 residues.

The chain carries TRBV19 and TRBJ1-1, with 8 bases fitting TRBD1. With V trimmed by 2 bases and J by 0 bases, 11 bases remained unmatched. This CDR3 has 18 amino acids. Germline V gene data show CDR1 as LNHDA and CDR2 as SQIVND (reference sequence). The CDR3 coding sequence is TGTGCCAGTAGTATAAGATCTCGAGGACAGGGAGTGAACACTGAAGCTTTCTTT. Protein: CASSIRSRGQGVNTEAFF.

This clonotype was counted ten times or more. The chain joins TRBV5-1 to TRBJ2-3, with a tentative D call TRBD1 (5 bases). The CDR3 covers 15 residues. Trimming shortened V by 0 bases and J by 3 bases, and 11 bases separated the two germline ends. CDR1 and CDR2 (germline): SGHRS, YFSETQ. The CDR3 region is CASSLGGARTDTQYF. CDR3 nucleotide sequence: TGCGCCAGCAGCTTGGGTGGGGCTCGGACAGATACGCAGTATTTT.

This clonotype has ten or more counts. The V call is TRBV7-2, the J call TRBJ2-1; perhaps TRBD2 as D (5 bases). This CDR3 is built from 16 residues. Trimming cost V 2 bases and J 5 bases, with 16 bases left between them. Germline lookup yields CDR1 SGHTA and CDR2 FQGNSA. The CDR3 reads CASSLRRLGLHNEQFF. The CDR3 DNA sequence: TGTGCCAGCAGCTTAAGAAGATTAGGACTCCACAATGAGCAGTTCTTC.

This clonotype was counted a single time. This chain connects TRBV7-9 to TRBJ2-7; TRBD1 matches at 9 bases. The trim removed 5 bases at V and 5 bases at J, leaving 7 bases unmatched. This CDR3 is built from 14 residues. The germline V gene has CDR1 SEHNR and CDR2 FQNEAQ (reference sequence). The CDR3 bases are TGTGCCAGCAGCGGTGTGGGACAGGGACACGAGCAGTACTTC. Translation: CASSGVGQGHEQYF.

As regards this clonotype: A read error is possible here, since a much larger clone lies one base away. J is TRBJ1-2 and V is TRBV20-1; 7 positions agree with TRBD1. Germline V gene data show CDR1 as DFQATT and CDR2 as SNEGSKA (reference sequence). CDR3 length: 12 residues. CDR3 bases: TGCAGTACTCCGACAGGGCCCTATGGCTCCACCTTC. Translation gives CSTPTGPYGSTF.

A remark on this clonotype: Since a much larger clone is just one base distant, this may be a read error. The chain combines TRBV7-2 with TRBJ1-2; 8 bases are shared with TRBD1. The CDR3 is 15 residues long. CDR1 is SGHTA, CDR2 FQGNSA, per germline. CDR3 amino acids: CASSSRQGLGDGYPF. Here the CDR3 DNA reads TGTGCCAGCAGCTCCCGACAGGGGCTGGGAGATGGCTACCCCTTC.

V and J are TRBV7-9 and TRBJ1-6, with 9 positions matching TRBD1. Germline loops: CDR1 SEHNR, CDR2 FQNEAQ (reference sequence). V was pared by 4 bases and J by 12 bases, with 7 bases of the junction left unmatched. There are 14 residues in the CDR3. The DNA of the CDR3 is TGTGCCAGCAGCTCACAGGGGACAGGGCAACCCCTCCACTTT. This encodes CASSSQGTGQPLHF. Together with reference TRBV7-9 and TRBJ1-6, the CDR3 gives the full variable domain: DTGVSQNPRHKITKRGQNVTFRCDPISEHNRLYWYRQTLGQGPEFLTYFQNEAQLEKSRLLSDRFSAERPKGSFSTLEIQRTEQGDSAMYLCASSSQGTGQPLHFGNGTRLTVT.